The 30 T cell receptor beta chains presented below share a single source sample, sequenced in a study of vaccination and CD4 T cells after COVID-19. Treatment denoted: approximately nine-day PBMC culture with coronavirus spike peptide pools or control peptides (ViraFEST assay). Their target antigens are unknown. The Oncomine TCR Beta short-read assay generated sequence data from the DNA of cultured CD4+ T cells. A single record per CDR3 protein comes from TCRdb applying MiXCR to the PCR reads. In the table there are about 11,000 distinct CDR3 sequences, less than 65% of which are singletons. The sequencing input was CD4+ T cells from blood, cultured in vitro. The receptors shown here come from a human donor who had recovered from COVID-19.

The chain is built from TRBV7-8 and TRBJ2-5; TRBD2 aligns across 7 bases. V shed 2 bases and J 0 bases; nucleotides not matched to a gene: 3. This CDR3 region has 15 residues. CDR1 and CDR2 (germline): SGHVS, FQNEAQ. CDR3 sequence reads: CASSLRSGDQETQYF. DNA of the CDR3: TGTGCCAGCAGCTTACGAAGCGGGGACCAAGAGACCCAGTACTTC.

This clonotype was counted between two and nine times. The genes are TRBV20-1 and TRBJ2-7, with D tentatively TRBD2 (6 bases). Germline V gene sequence: CDR1 DFQATT, CDR2 SNEGSKA (reference sequence). CDR3 size: 16 residues. V lost 0 bases and J 10 bases, leaving 25 bases between the germline ends. CDR3 loop: CSARDLEGRSLDGQYF. CDR3 nucleotide sequence: TGCAGTGCTAGAGATCTGGAAGGGAGGTCTCTCGACGGACAGTACTTC.

V usage is TRBV2 and J usage is TRBJ2-5; D gene unclear. V lost 7 bases and J 2 bases, leaving 5 bases between the germline ends. The germline V gene has CDR1 SNHLY and CDR2 FYNNEI. CDR3 length equals 11 residues. The CDR3 nucleotides read TGTGCCAGCATAGGACAAGAGACCCAGTACTTC. It is translated as CASIGQETQYF.

This clonotype turned up a few times. V is TRBV7-9 and J is TRBJ1-1; a weak D match, TRBD1 (5 bases). Deletions cut 2 bases from V and 0 bases from J, with 13 bases between. CDR3 size: 16 residues. Germline CDR1 reads SEHNR; CDR2 reads FQNEAQ (reference sequence). CDR3 DNA: TGTGCCAGCAGCTTACGTCGGGCAGGGATGAACACTGAAGCTTTCTTT. Its translation: CASSLRRAGMNTEAFF. The complete variable domain, with remaining parts taken from reference TRBV7-9 and TRBJ1-1, reads DTGVSQNPRHKITKRGQNVTFRCDPISEHNRLYWYRQTLGQGPEFLTYFQNEAQLEKSRLLSDRFSAERPKGSFSTLEIQRTEQGDSAMYLCASSLRRAGMNTEAFFGQGTRLTVV.

This rearrangement joins TRBV7-9 to TRBJ2-1, with a possible D match to TRBD1 (6 bases). The germline V gene has CDR1 SEHNR and CDR2 FQNEAQ (reference sequence). CDR3 length equals 14 residues. Trimming took 1 base from V and 4 from J, leaving 8 bases between them. The chain's CDR3 is CASSLEDRYNEQFF. The CDR3, as DNA: TGTGCCAGCAGCTTAGAGGACAGATACAATGAGCAGTTCTTC.

V gene TRBV27 combines with J gene TRBJ2-1; TRBD2 matches at 9 bases. V lost 8 bases to trimming and J lost 4 bases; unmatched junction nucleotides: 15. Germline-derived CDR1 and CDR2 are MNHEY and SMNVEV (reference sequence). This CDR3 is 17 amino acids long. In nucleotides, the CDR3 is TGTGCCAGCCCTCGCAACTTGAGCGGGAGGCCTTACAATGAGCAGTTCTTC. It specifies CASPRNLSGRPYNEQFF.

This clonotype has a handful of counts. This sequence joins TRBV11-2 and TRBJ2-5, with D unresolved. The V and J ends lost 5 bases and 5 bases respectively, with 15 bases between them. CDR1 and CDR2 from the germline V gene are SGHAT and FQNNGV. The CDR3 length is 14 residues. The CDR3 protein is CASSPGVRRETQYF. In DNA form, the CDR3 reads TGTGCCAGCAGCCCAGGAGTCCGTCGGGAGACCCAGTACTTC.

V usage is TRBV20-1 and J usage is TRBJ2-7; D could derive from TRBD1 or TRBD2 (5 bases each). The V gene's germline CDR1 is DFQATT and CDR2 SNEGSKA (reference sequence). The V end was cut by 5 bases, the J end by 1 base, with 15 bases between. CDR3 length: 14 residues. The CDR3 DNA reads as TGCAGTGCTGGCCGGGACCGGGGATCCTACGAGCAGTACTTC. Encoded protein: CSAGRDRGSYEQYF.

This chain joins TRBV6-1 and TRBJ1-1; D remains unclear. Germline V gene sequence: CDR1 MNHNS, CDR2 SASEGT. Trimming removed 5 bases at V and 1 base at J, with 5 bases between. CDR3 length: 12 residues. The CDR3 sequence: CASSRANTEAFF. As DNA, the CDR3 is TGTGCCAGCAGTAGGGCGAACACTGAAGCTTTCTTT.

This clonotype appeared a few times. The rearrangement links TRBV7-8 to TRBJ1-2, with D uncertain. The V and J ends lost 2 bases and 4 bases respectively, with 8 bases between them. CDR1 and CDR2 from the germline V gene are SGHVS and FQNEAQ. The CDR3 is 13 amino acids. DNA of the CDR3: TGTGCCAGCAGCTTAAAGCCATTCTATGGCTACACCTTC. It translates to CASSLKPFYGYTF.

The chain couples TRBV6-1 to TRBJ1-2, with TRBD1 identical over 9 bases. Trimming cost V 5 bases and J 1 base; bases outside gene matches: 5. CDR1 MNHNS and CDR2 SASEGT come from the germline V gene. The CDR3 runs to 15 residues. CDR3 nucleotide sequence: TGTGCCAGCAGTCTGACAGGGGGAGTTAACTATGGCTACACCTTC. Translation gives CASSLTGGVNYGYTF.

The CDR3 nucleotides are TGCGCCAGCAGTGAATCCGGAAATCAGCCCCAGCATTTT. This gives the protein CASSESGNQPQHF. V usage is TRBV10-1 and J usage is TRBJ1-5; D unclear. Germline V CDR1 and CDR2: WNHNN, SYGVQD (reference sequence). Trimming left V 3 bases short and J 4 bases short, with 7 bases between. The CDR3 loop spans 13 amino acids.

V gene TRBV19 combines with J gene TRBJ1-2, with D tentatively TRBD1 (6 bases). CDR3 length: 14 residues. The germline V and J ends were trimmed by 3 bases and 3 bases, with 11 bases remaining between them. CDR1 is LNHDA, CDR2 SQIVND, per germline (reference sequence). This chain's CDR3 is CASSMVGGDYGYTF. The DNA for the CDR3 is TGTGCCAGTAGTATGGTGGGGGGCGACTATGGCTACACCTTC.

This chain joins TRBV4-2 and TRBJ2-6; either TRBD1 or TRBD2 may fit D (5 bases each). Between the trimmed V and J ends, which lost 0 bases and 4 bases, there was a span of 13 bases. Germline CDR1 is LGHNA and CDR2 is YNFKEQ. The CDR3 covers 17 residues. The CDR3 spells CASSQELRGRGANVLTF. The DNA for the CDR3 is TGTGCCAGCAGCCAAGAATTGAGGGGCCGGGGGGCCAACGTCCTGACTTTC.

The count of this clonotype is one. The chain links TRBV7-8 to TRBJ2-2; D is possibly TRBD2 (6 bases). Germline V gene lookup returns CDR1 SGHVS and CDR2 FQNEAQ. Trimming pared 5 bases from V and 5 bases from J, leaving 18 bases between. The CDR3 has 16 amino acids. The CDR3 bases are TGTGCCAGCAGCCTTTATAGCGGAATGGGTACCGGGGAGCTGTTTTTT. Its translation is CASSLYSGMGTGELFF.

J is TRBJ1-1 and V is TRBV6-1; D is ambiguous. Trimming removed 7 bases at V and 0 bases at J, with 9 bases between. CDR3 size: 13 residues. CDR1 and CDR2 (germline): MNHNS, SASEGT. The CDR3 here is CASIREMNTEAFF. The DNA for the CDR3 is TGTGCCAGCATAAGGGAAATGAACACTGAAGCTTTCTTT.

The chain is built from TRBV6-5 and TRBJ2-3; weak D call: TRBD2 (7 bases). Germline CDR1 MNHEY, CDR2 SVGAGI. Trimming took 4 bases from V and 6 from J, leaving 17 bases between them. CDR3 length: 15 amino acids. The CDR3 DNA is TGTGCCAGCAGTTTAGTTAGGAGGGGGGGCGATACGCAGTATTTT. Its translation: CASSLVRRGGDTQYF.

V usage is TRBV2 and J usage is TRBJ2-1, with D possibly being TRBD1 or TRBD2 (6 bases each). Trimming pared 2 bases from V and 5 bases from J, leaving 19 bases between. This CDR3 contains 17 residues. Germline lookup yields CDR1 SNHLY and CDR2 FYNNEI. CDR3 nucleotides: TGTGCCAGCAGTGAATGGAGGGGCAGGGGAAAACACAATGAGCAGTTCTTC. Amino acid sequence: CASSEWRGRGKHNEQFF.

V usage is TRBV7-3 and J usage is TRBJ2-3, with 9 bases lining up with TRBD1. V was clipped by 5 bases and J by 11 bases; unmatched bases: 5. Germline CDR1 reads SGHTA; CDR2 reads FQGTGA. This CDR3 region has 12 residues. The CDR3 nucleotides are TGTGCCAGCAGCCAAGGACAGGGGTGGCAGTATTTT. Translation gives CASSQGQGWQYF.

In its sample, this clonotype ranks as medium-sized. V gene TRBV19 combines with J gene TRBJ1-3; D not resolved. Looked up from germline, CDR1 is LNHDA and CDR2 is SQIVND (reference sequence). The CDR3 length is 13 residues. The germline V and J ends were trimmed by 11 bases and 8 bases, with 19 bases remaining between them. CDR3 in DNA: TGTGCCTCCGCGCAGTCCGGGGTAGACACCATATATTTT. Protein sequence: CASAQSGVDTIYF.

This clonotype has just a few counts. The rearrangement uses TRBV6-2 or TRBV6-3 and TRBJ2-7, with TRBD2 matching over 11 bases. The CDR3 length is 18 residues. CDR1 and CDR2 from the germline V gene are MNHEY and SVGEGT. The J segment lost 1 base and the V segment lost 6 bases, leaving 14 bases of the junction unmatched. In DNA form, the CDR3 reads TGTGCCAGCAGCTATCCCACAGAAACTAGCGGGAGTTCCTACGAGCAGTACTTC. Its translation: CASSYPTETSGSSYEQYF.

V usage is TRBV10-3 and J usage is TRBJ2-3; tentatively, D is TRBD2 (6 bases). V lost 4 bases, J lost 4 bases, and 24 bases lay in between. This CDR3 region has 18 residues. Germline CDR1 and CDR2: ENHRY and SYGVKD. CDR3 coding DNA: TGTGCCATCAGTGGGGGAGGAGGTAGCGTTAGAAGTGCAGATACGCAGTATTTT. This encodes CAISGGGGSVRSADTQYF.

The V gene is TRBV7-9, the J gene TRBJ2-7; possibly TRBD1 for D (5 bases). Germline CDR1 and CDR2: SEHNR and FQNEAQ (reference sequence). The CDR3 runs to 15 residues. With 1 base removed from V and 1 base from J, the gap between germline ends came to 11 bases. CDR3 in DNA: TGTGCCAGCAGCTTAGGGTCGGCAGGGTCCTACGAGCAGTACTTC. It is translated as CASSLGSAGSYEQYF.

This clonotype has a handful of counts. The V gene is TRBV25-1, the J gene TRBJ1-1; D is unclear. This CDR3 is built from 12 residues. Trimming took off 7 bases at V and 2 bases at J, with 8 bases between the two ends. Germline V lookup: CDR1 MGHDK, CDR2 SYGVNS. As DNA, the CDR3 is TGTGCCAGCATGCAAGACAACACTGAAGCTTTCTTT. Amino acid sequence: CASMQDNTEAFF.

This chain links TRBV7-7 with TRBJ2-1, with D perhaps assigned TRBD1 or TRBD2 (5 bases each). V was clipped by 9 bases and J by 3 bases, with 12 bases between them. CDR1 is SSHAT and CDR2 is FNYEAQ in the germline V gene (reference sequence). The CDR3 loop spans 13 amino acids. The CDR3 bases are TGTGCCAGGGGGGTCGGCGGCTACAATGAGCAGTTCTTC. Translated: CARGVGGYNEQFF.

The V call is TRBV20-1, the J call TRBJ2-5; 8 bases map to TRBD2. The CDR3 has 18 residues. Germline CDR1 and CDR2: DFQATT and SNEGSKA (reference sequence). Unmatched junction bases numbered 20, after V lost 3 bases and J lost 5 bases. The CDR3 DNA is TGCAGTGCTAGCCCGCCGGGACTAGTAACTAGTCTCCTTGAGACCCAGTACTTC. Encoded protein: CSASPPGLVTSLLETQYF.

This chain joins TRBV7-9 and TRBJ2-2, with D uncertain. The CDR3 runs to 13 residues. Germline lookup yields CDR1 SEHNR and CDR2 FQNEAQ (reference sequence). Trimming shortened V by 5 bases and J by 5 bases, and 9 bases separated the two germline ends. CDR3 sequence: CASSVVVTGELFF. The CDR3 region has the DNA TGTGCCAGCAGCGTAGTGGTAACCGGGGAGCTGTTTTTT.

The chain links TRBV2 to TRBJ2-1; a possible D gene is TRBD1 (6 bases). Looked up from germline, CDR1 is SNHLY and CDR2 is FYNNEI. This CDR3 has 12 amino acids. Trimming removed 5 bases at V and 9 bases at J, with 11 bases between. CDR3 protein: CASSKLGGEQFF. CDR3 nucleotide sequence: TGTGCCAGCAGTAAACTAGGGGGTGAGCAGTTCTTC.

This CDR3 is CASSPINRDLNEKLFF. The CDR3 nucleotides are TGCGCCAGCAGCCCGATTAACCGGGACCTTAATGAAAAACTGTTTTTT. The chain is built from TRBV4-1 and TRBJ1-4, with TRBD1 as a possible D gene (5 bases). Germline V gene lookup returns CDR1 MGHRA and CDR2 YSYEKL. CDR3 length: 16 residues. V shed 4 bases and J shed 4 bases, with 16 bases lying between them.

This clonotype was seen only a few times. This rearrangement joins TRBV7-9 to TRBJ2-2; TRBD1 aligns across 8 bases. Germline V CDR1 and CDR2: SEHNR, FQNEAQ (reference sequence). The V and J ends lost 5 bases and 6 bases, in that order; junction bases with no gene match: 5. CDR3 length equals 14 residues. CDR3 DNA sequence: TGTGCCAGCAGCCCGACAGGGGTTTCCGGGGAGCTGTTTTTT. This translates into CASSPTGVSGELFF.